The T cell receptor (beta chain) under discussion was sequenced for a study of T cell changes during pregnancy in multiple sclerosis (dated by TCRdb to between 2017 and 2020). Background on the whole study: Changes in the T cell repertoire over the course of pregnancy were examined in this study in women with multiple sclerosis.

A remark on this clone: The antigen it binds to is not known. No base qualities exist here, and no much larger clone lies one base off it.

The method was the immunoSEQ multiplex PCR assay. The table was pulled from immuneACCESS by TCRdb, which kept in-frame rearrangements only. Such tables lose some clones; where checked, under half of the loss comes from unresolved V genes, and the rest has no known cause. In all, the sample holds 40,000 to 55,000 clones, and 85% to 90% of those were seen once. Of the sample, about 4.7% falls within the top ten clones. The source material was peripheral blood, sampled in the second trimester of pregnancy. The receptor's source is a female donor in good health, enrolled as a control in a pregnancy study.

For the CDR3, the sequence is CAISVQGEDGYTF. The DNA sequence is given as TGTGCCATCAGTGTACAAGGGGAGGATGGCTACACCTTC. The chain is made from TRBV10-3 and TRBJ1-2, with TRBD1 tentatively as D gene (5 bases match). The junction shows trimming of 4 bases on V and 6 bases on J, plus 12 bases between the germline ends. From a lookup of the germline V gene, CDR1 and CDR2 are ENHRY and SYGVKD. Reading from cysteine to phenylalanine, the CDR3 counts 13 amino acids. Of all the DNA, just the CDR3 is kept, 39 bases in frame from base 1.